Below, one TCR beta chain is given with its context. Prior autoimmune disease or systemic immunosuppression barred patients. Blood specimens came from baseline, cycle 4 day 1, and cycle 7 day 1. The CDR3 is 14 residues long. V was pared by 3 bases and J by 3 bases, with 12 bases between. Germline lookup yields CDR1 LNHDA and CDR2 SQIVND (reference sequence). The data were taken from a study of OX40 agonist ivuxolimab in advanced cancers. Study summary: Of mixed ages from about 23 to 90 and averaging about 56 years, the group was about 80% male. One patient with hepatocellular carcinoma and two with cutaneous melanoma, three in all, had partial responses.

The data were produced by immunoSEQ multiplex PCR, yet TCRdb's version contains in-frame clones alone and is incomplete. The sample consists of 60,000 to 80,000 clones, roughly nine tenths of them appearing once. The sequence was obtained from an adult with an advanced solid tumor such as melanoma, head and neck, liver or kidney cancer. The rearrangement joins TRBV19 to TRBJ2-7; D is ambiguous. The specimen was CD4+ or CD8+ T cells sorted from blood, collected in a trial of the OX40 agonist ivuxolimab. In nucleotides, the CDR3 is TGTGCCAGTAGTATGGTAGGGCTTAACTACGAGCAGTACTTC. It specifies CASSMVGLNYEQYF. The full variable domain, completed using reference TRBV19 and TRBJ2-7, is DGGITQSPKYLFRKEGQNVTLSCEQNLNHDAMYWYRQDPGQGLRLIYYSQIVNDFQKGDIAEGYSVSREKKESFPLTVTSAQKNPTAFYLCASSMVGLNYEQYFGPGTRLTVT.